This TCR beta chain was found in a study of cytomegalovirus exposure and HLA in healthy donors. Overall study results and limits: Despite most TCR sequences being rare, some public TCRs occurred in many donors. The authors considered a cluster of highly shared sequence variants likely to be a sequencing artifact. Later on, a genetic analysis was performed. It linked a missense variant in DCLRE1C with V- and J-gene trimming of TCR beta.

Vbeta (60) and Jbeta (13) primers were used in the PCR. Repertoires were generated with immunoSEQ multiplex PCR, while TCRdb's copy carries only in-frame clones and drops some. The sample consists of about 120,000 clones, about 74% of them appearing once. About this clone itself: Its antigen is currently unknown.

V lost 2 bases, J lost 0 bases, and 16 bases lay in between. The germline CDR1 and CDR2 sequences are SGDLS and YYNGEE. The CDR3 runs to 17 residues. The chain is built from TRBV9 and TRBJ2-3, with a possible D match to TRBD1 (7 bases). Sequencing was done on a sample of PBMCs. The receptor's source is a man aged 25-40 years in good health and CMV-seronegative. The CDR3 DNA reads TGTGCCAGCAGCGTTTATTTGGCGGGACAGAGCACAGATACGCAGTATTTT. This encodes CASSVYLAGQSTDTQYF. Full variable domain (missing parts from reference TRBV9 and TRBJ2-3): DSGVTQTPKHLITATGQRVTLRCSPRSGDLSVYWYQQSLDQGLQFLIQYYNGEERAKGNILERFSAQQFPDLHSELNLSSLELGDSALYFCASSVYLAGQSTDTQYFGPGTRLTVL.